The 6 T cell receptor beta chains below all came from one sample that was sequenced in a study of T cell responses to AZD1222 COVID-19 vaccine. Repertoires were generated with immunoSEQ multiplex PCR, while TCRdb's copy carries only in-frame clones and drops some. The sample consists of just under 150,000 clones, 85% to 90% of them appearing once. Sequenced here: peripheral blood, sampled 28 days after the second AZD1222 dose. The receptors shown here come from an adult who received the AZD1222 COVID-19 vaccine.

The rearrangement joins TRBV10-3 to TRBJ2-6; D is uncertain. Trimming cost V 6 bases and J 4 bases, with 7 bases left between them. Germline loops: CDR1 ENHRY, CDR2 SYGVKD. The CDR3 runs 13 residues. CDR3 nucleotides: TGTGCCATCAGAGGGTTCGGGGCCAACGTCCTGACTTTC. It is translated as CAIRGFGANVLTF.

The chain couples TRBV7-9 to TRBJ2-2; D may correspond to TRBD1 or TRBD2 (5 bases each). The V end lost 9 bases, the J end lost 0 bases, and 11 bases lay between the germline ends. The CDR3 sequence is 14 residues long. Germline V gene sequence: CDR1 SEHNR, CDR2 FQNEAQ (reference sequence). The CDR3 nucleotides read TGTGCCAGTCCGGGGCCCGCGAACACCGGGGAGCTGTTTTTT. Protein product: CASPGPANTGELFF.

This clone was detected only once. This chain connects TRBV27 to TRBJ1-4; 8 nucleotides line up with TRBD1. Trimming at V came to 6 bases and at J to 3 bases, leaving 9 bases not matched to a gene. The CDR3 loop spans 16 amino acids. Germline CDR1 is MNHEY and CDR2 is SMNVEV (reference sequence). The CDR3 region has the DNA TGTGCCAGCAGCCAGGACAGGGTTGGGGCTAATGAAAAACTGTTTTTT. Its protein is CASSQDRVGANEKLFF.

V is TRBV18 and J is TRBJ2-1; 7 bases map to TRBD2. The germline gives CDR1 KGHSH, CDR2 LQKENI. J lost 7 bases, V lost 2 bases, and 5 bases had no gene match. The CDR3 length is 14 residues. The CDR3 sequence is CASSPGRLANEQFF. In nucleotides, the CDR3 is TGTGCCAGCTCACCAGGGCGACTAGCAAATGAGCAGTTCTTC.

This sequence joins TRBV18 and TRBJ1-2; tentative D call: TRBD1 (5 bases). The CDR3 totals 13 residues. From germline, CDR1 is KGHSH and CDR2 LQKENI. Trimming cost V 3 bases and J 3 bases, with 8 bases left between them. In DNA form, the CDR3 reads TGTGCCAGCTCACCCGGGACGGACTATGGCTACACCTTC. It translates to CASSPGTDYGYTF.

The chain is built from TRBV18 and TRBJ1-5; D is possibly TRBD1 (6 bases). Per germline, CDR1 KGHSH and CDR2 LQKENI. Trimming shortened V by 2 bases and J by 8 bases, and 13 bases separated the two germline ends. This CDR3 region has 14 residues. The CDR3 is CASSPGGGLKPQHF. The CDR3 nucleotides read TGTGCCAGCTCACCAGGAGGGGGTTTGAAGCCCCAGCATTTT.